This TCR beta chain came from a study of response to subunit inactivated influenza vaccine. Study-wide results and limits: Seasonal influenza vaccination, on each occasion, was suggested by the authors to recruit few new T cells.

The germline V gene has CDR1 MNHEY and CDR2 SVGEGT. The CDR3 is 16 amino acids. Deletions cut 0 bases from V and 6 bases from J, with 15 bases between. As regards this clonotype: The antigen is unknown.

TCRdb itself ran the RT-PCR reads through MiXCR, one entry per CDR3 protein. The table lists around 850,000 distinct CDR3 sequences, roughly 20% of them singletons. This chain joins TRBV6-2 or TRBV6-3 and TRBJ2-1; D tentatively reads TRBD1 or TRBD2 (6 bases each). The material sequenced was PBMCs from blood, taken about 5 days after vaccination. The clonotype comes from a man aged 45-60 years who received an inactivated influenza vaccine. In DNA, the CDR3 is TGTGCCAGCAGTTACTCTTTGGCTAGGGGGGTCAATGAGCAGTTCTTC. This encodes CASSYSLARGVNEQFF.